Listed below are T cell receptor beta chains from one sample, sequenced in a study of shared clonotypes between healthy human individuals. The data were produced by immunoSEQ multiplex PCR, yet TCRdb's version contains in-frame clones alone and is incomplete. The sample holds under 1,100,000 clones, around 74% seen once. Sequencing was performed on memory CD4+ T cells sorted from blood. Receptors originate from a man aged 18-30 years in good health. Both conserved end residues are part of each CDR3. A D gene is named only where the DNA matches it firmly. The size of a clone is reported for some rows only, either as once, few or many, or as a class for expanded clones.

d_call	v_call	j_call	clone_size	cdr3_nt	cdr3_aa
NA	TRBV6-1	TRBJ2-1	many	TGTGCCAGCACCCCGGCGGGGGCCCGGGCTGGTGAGCAGTTCTTC	CASTPAGARAGEQFF
TRBD1	TRBV7-9	TRBJ1-2	NA	TGTGCCAGCAGCCCTCGACAGGGGATGAACTATGGCTACACCTTC	CASSPRQGMNYGYTF
NA	TRBV29-1	TRBJ1-5	NA	TGCAGCGTTGAAACTGGCAGCAATCAGCCCCAGCATTTT	CSVETGSNQPQHF
TRBD1	TRBV6-6	TRBJ1-5	NA	TGTGCCAGCAGTTTAGGGACAGGGGTAGGCAATCAGCCCCAGCATTTT	CASSLGTGVGNQPQHF
TRBD1	TRBV6-1	TRBJ1-3	NA	TGTGCCAGCGACGACAGGGGATTTGGAAACACCATATATTTT	CASDDRGFGNTIYF
NA	TRBV7-2	TRBJ1-5	NA	TGTGCCAGCAGCTTAGGGGGGGCCCAGCCCCAGCATTTT	CASSLGGAQPQHF
TRBD2	TRBV5-4	TRBJ2-7	NA	TGTGCCAGCAGCTTGGCCTCTAGCGGGAACTACGAGCAGTACTTC	CASSLASSGNYEQYF
NA	TRBV6-5	TRBJ2-7	NA	TGTGCCAGCAGTCCCGGAGCTACAGGCACCTACGAGCAGTACTTC	CASSPGATGTYEQYF
TRBD2	TRBV11-2	TRBJ2-7	NA	TGTGCCAGCAGCTTAGAGCTGGGACTAGGGTCCTACGAGCAGTACTTC	CASSLELGLGSYEQYF
NA	TRBV18	TRBJ2-7	NA	TGTGCCAGCTCACGGACGGGACACCCCTCTGTGGAGCAGTACTTC	CASSRTGHPSVEQYF
NA	TRBV7-7	TRBJ1-5	NA	TGTGCTAGCAGCCTAGGGGGTCAGCATAGCAATCAGCCCCAGCATTTT	CASSLGGQHSNQPQHF
TRBD2	TRBV5-4	TRBJ2-2	NA	TGTGCCAGCAGCTCCGGGGGGACCCGGGACCTGAACACCGGGGAGCTGTTTTTT	CASSSGGTRDLNTGELFF
NA	TRBV19	TRBJ2-7	NA	TGTGCCAACGACGGTCCTTTCTACGAGCAGTACTTC	CANDGPFYEQYF
TRBD2	TRBV2	TRBJ2-1	NA	TGTGCCAGCAGCGATAGCGGGCTTACCTACAATGAGCAGTTCTTC	CASSDSGLTYNEQFF
NA	TRBV6-1	TRBJ2-7	NA	TGTGCCAGCAGTTTACAGGAAACCTACGAGCAGTACTTC	CASSLQETYEQYF